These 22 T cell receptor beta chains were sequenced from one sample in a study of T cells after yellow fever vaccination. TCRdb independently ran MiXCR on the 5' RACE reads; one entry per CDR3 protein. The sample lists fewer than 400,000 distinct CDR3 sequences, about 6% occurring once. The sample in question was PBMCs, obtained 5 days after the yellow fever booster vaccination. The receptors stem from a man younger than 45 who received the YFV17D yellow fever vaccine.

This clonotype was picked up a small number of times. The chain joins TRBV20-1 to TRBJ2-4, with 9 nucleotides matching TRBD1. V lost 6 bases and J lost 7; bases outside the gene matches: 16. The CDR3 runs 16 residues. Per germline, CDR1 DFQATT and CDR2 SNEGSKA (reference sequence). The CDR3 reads CSATGQGFLGRNIQYF. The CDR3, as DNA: TGCAGTGCGACGGGACAGGGCTTCCTTGGAAGGAACATTCAGTACTTC.

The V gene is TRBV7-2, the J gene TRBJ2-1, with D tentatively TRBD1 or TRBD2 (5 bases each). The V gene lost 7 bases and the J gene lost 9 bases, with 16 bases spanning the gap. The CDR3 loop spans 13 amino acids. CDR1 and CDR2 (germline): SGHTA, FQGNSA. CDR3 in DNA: TGTGCCAGCACCAATACCTTGGGACGTGAGCAGTTCTTC. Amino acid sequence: CASTNTLGREQFF.

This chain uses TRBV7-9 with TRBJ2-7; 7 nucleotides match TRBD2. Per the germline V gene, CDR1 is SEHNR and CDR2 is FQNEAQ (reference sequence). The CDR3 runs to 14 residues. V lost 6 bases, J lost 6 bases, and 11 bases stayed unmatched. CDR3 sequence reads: CASRDWGGDGEQYF. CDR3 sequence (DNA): TGTGCCAGCAGGGATTGGGGGGGTGACGGCGAGCAGTACTTC.

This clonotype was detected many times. The CDR3 DNA is TGCGCCAGCAGCATGACTGGACAAGAGACCCAGTACTTC. It translates to CASSMTGQETQYF. This sequence joins TRBV5-1 and TRBJ2-5; no reliable D call. CDR3 size: 13 residues. V lost 4 bases and J lost 2, with 9 bases in between. From germline, CDR1 is SGHRS and CDR2 YFSETQ.

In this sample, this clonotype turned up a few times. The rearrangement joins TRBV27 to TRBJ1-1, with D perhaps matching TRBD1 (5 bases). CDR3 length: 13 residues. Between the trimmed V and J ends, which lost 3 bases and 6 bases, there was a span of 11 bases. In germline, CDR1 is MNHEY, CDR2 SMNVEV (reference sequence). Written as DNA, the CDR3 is TGTGCCAGCAGTTTGACAGAGACAGCTGAAGCTTTCTTT. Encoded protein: CASSLTETAEAFF.

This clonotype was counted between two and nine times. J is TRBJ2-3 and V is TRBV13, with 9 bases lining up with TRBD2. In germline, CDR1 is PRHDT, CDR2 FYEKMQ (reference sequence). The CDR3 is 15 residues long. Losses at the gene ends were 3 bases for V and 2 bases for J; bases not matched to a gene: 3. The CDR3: CASSLVAGDTDTQYF. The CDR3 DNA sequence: TGTGCCAGCAGCTTGGTAGCGGGGGACACAGATACGCAGTATTTT. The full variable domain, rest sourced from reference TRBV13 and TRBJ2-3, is AAGVIQSPRHLIKEKRETATLKCYPIPRHDTVYWYQQGPGQDPQFLISFYEKMQSDKGSIPDRFSAQQFSDYHSELNMSSLELGDSALYFCASSLVAGDTDTQYFGPGTRLTVL.

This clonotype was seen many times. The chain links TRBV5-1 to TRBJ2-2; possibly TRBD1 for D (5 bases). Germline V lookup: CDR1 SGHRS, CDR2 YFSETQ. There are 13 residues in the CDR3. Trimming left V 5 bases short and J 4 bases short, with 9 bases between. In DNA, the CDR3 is TGCGCCAGCAGACAACAGGCCACCGGGGAGCTGTTTTTT. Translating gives CASRQQATGELFF.

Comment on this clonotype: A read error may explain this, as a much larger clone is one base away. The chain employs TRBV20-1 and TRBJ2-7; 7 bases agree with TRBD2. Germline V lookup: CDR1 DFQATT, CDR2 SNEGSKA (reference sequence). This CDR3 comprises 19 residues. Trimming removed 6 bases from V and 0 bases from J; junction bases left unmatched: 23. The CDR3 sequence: CSASPLADYRELSSYEQYF. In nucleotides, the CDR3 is TGCAGTGCCAGTCCTCTAGCGGATTACCGAGAGCTTAGCTCCTACGAGCAGTACTTC.

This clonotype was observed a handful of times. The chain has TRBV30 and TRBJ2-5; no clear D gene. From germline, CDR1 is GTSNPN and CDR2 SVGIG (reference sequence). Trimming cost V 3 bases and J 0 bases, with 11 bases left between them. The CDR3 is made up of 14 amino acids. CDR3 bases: TGTGCCTGGAGAAAATCATGGGACCAAGAGACCCAGTACTTC. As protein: CAWRKSWDQETQYF.

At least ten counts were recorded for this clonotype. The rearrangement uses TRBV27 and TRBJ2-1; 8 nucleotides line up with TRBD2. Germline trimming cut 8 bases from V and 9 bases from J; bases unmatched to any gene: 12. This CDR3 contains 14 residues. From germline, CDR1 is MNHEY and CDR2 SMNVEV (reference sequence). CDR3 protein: CASVRLSGRGEQFF. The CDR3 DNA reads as TGTGCCAGCGTTAGATTGAGCGGGAGAGGTGAGCAGTTCTTC.

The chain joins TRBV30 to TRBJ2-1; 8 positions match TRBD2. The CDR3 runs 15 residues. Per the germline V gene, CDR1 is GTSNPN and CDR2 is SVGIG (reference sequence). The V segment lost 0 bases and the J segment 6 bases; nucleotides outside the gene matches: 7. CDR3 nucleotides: TGTGCCTGGAGTGTTGAACTAGCGGACCTCAATGAGCAGTTCTTC. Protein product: CAWSVELADLNEQFF.

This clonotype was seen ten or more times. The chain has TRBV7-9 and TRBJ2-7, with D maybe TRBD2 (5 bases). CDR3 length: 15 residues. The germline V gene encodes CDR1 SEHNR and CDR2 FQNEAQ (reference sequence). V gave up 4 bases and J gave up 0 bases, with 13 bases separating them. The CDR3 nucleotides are TGTGCCAGCAGCTCTTACGGACGGGACTCCTACGAGCAGTACTTC. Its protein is CASSSYGRDSYEQYF.

CDR3: CASSPTGHVETQYF. The CDR3 nucleotides read TGTGCCAGCAGCCCGACGGGACACGTAGAGACCCAGTACTTC. V gene TRBV12-3 or TRBV12-4 combines with J gene TRBJ2-5; TRBD1 is a possible D gene (6 bases). The CDR3 runs 14 residues. The V end lost 6 bases, the J end lost 4 bases, and 15 bases lay between the germline ends.

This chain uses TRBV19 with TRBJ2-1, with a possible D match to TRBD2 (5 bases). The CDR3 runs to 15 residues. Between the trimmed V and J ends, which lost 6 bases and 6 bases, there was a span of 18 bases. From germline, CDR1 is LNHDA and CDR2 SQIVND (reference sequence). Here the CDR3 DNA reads TGTGCCAGTAGAAAAGACGGAGGCAGCACCAATGAGCAGTTCTTC. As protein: CASRKDGGSTNEQFF.

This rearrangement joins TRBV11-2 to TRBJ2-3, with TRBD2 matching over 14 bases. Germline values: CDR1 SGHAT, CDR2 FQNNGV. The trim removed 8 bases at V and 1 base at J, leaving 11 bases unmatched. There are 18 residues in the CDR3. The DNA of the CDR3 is TGTGCCAGCTGTCCGGGGACTAGCGGGAGTGGGGGCACAGATACGCAGTATTTT. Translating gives CASCPGTSGSGGTDTQYF.

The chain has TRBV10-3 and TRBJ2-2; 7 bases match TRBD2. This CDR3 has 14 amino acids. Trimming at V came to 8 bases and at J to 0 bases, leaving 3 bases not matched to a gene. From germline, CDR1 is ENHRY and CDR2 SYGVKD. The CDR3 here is CAIQGLANTGELFF. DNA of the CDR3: TGTGCCATCCAAGGACTAGCGAACACCGGGGAGCTGTTTTTT.

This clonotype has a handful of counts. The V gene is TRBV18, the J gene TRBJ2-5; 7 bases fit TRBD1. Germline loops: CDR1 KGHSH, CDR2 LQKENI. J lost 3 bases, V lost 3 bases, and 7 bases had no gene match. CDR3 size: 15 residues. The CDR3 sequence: CASSPRQGPEETQYF. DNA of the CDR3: TGTGCCAGCTCACCTAGACAGGGACCGGAAGAGACCCAGTACTTC.

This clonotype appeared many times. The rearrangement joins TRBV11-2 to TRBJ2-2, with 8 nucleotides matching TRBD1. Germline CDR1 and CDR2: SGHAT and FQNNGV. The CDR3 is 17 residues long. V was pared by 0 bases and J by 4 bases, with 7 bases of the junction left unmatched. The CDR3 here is CASSLERTGPLTGELFF. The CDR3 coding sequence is TGTGCCAGCAGCTTAGAGCGGACAGGGCCTCTCACCGGGGAGCTGTTTTTT.

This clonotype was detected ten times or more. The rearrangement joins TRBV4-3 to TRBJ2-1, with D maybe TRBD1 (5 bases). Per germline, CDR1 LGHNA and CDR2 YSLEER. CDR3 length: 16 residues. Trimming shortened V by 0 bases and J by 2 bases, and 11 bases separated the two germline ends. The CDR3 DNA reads TGCGCCAGCAGCCAAGATATGGACACGACCTACAATGAGCAGTTCTTC. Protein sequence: CASSQDMDTTYNEQFF.

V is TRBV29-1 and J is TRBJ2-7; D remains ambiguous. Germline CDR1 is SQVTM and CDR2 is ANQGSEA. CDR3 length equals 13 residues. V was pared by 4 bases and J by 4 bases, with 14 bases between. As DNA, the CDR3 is TGCAGCGTTGCAGGCAGGTACGGGTACGAGCAGTACTTC. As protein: CSVAGRYGYEQYF.

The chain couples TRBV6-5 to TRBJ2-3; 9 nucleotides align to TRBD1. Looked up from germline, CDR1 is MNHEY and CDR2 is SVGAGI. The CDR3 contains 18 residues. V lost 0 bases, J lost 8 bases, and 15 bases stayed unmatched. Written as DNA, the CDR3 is TGTGCCAGCAGTTACTCTGCGGGTATGGGACAGGGATCGGGTACGCAGTATTTT. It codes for CASSYSAGMGQGSGTQYF.

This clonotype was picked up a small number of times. The CDR3 spells CASSRRVDGTNEQYF. The CDR3 region has the DNA TGCGCCAGCAGCCGCCGGGTGGACGGGACTAACGAGCAGTACTTC. The V gene is TRBV5-1, the J gene TRBJ2-7; 7 positions match TRBD2. The germline gives CDR1 SGHRS, CDR2 YFSETQ. This CDR3 contains 15 residues. With V trimmed by 4 bases and J by 5 bases, 12 bases remained unmatched.